These 7 T cell receptor beta chains originate from one sample sequenced in a study of cytomegalovirus exposure and HLA in healthy donors. PCR employed 60 Vbeta and 13 Jbeta primers. The table came from immunoSEQ multiplex PCR; TCRdb's copy has only in-frame clones and leaves some out. The data show about 160,000 clones, less than 80% seen once. The sample consisted of PBMCs. These receptor sequences come from a middle-aged man in good health and CMV-seronegative.

The chain recombines TRBV28 with TRBJ2-5; 7 positions agree with TRBD1. Losses at the gene ends were 6 bases for V and 3 bases for J; bases not matched to a gene: 4. The CDR3 loop spans 13 amino acids. Germline lookup yields CDR1 MDHEN and CDR2 SYDVKM. The CDR3 DNA reads as TGTGCCAGCAGGCCCGACAGGGAAGAGACCCAGTACTTC. Residues: CASRPDREETQYF.

This clone appeared a few times. V is TRBV19 and J is TRBJ2-3; weak D call: TRBD1 (6 bases). Germline V gene data show CDR1 as LNHDA and CDR2 as SQIVND (reference sequence). The CDR3 sequence is 16 residues long. Trimming shortened V by 5 bases and J by 1 base, and 16 bases separated the two germline ends. The CDR3 spells CASSPSTGYGTDTQYF. As DNA, the CDR3 is TGTGCCAGTAGTCCCAGTACAGGGTACGGCACAGATACGCAGTATTTT. Full variable domain (missing parts from reference TRBV19 and TRBJ2-3): DGGITQSPKYLFRKEGQNVTLSCEQNLNHDAMYWYRQDPGQGLRLIYYSQIVNDFQKGDIAEGYSVSREKKESFPLTVTSAQKNPTAFYLCASSPSTGYGTDTQYFGPGTRLTVL.

This clone was counted a few times. The J gene is TRBJ1-4, the V gene TRBV28; TRBD1 agrees at 7 bases. Per the germline V gene, CDR1 is MDHEN and CDR2 is SYDVKM. The ends lost 5 bases at V and 4 bases at J; junction bases unmatched: 7. CDR3 size: 15 residues. Here the CDR3 reads CASSDGTASNEKLFF. CDR3 DNA sequence: TGTGCCAGCAGTGATGGGACAGCAAGTAATGAAAAACTGTTTTTT.

This clone was counted once. The chain combines TRBV19 with TRBJ2-5, with 7 bases lining up with TRBD1. The J call may be wrong; the DNA end is better matched by TRBJ2-7. The CDR3 runs 15 residues. The germline V gene encodes CDR1 LNHDA and CDR2 SQIVND (reference sequence). The DNA of the CDR3 is TGTGCCAGTAGCAGACGACAGGGAATATCCTACGAGCAGTACTTC. It is translated as CASSRRQGISYEQYF.

V and J are TRBV7-9 and TRBJ2-5; 8 bases match TRBD2. The CDR3 is made up of 14 amino acids. The germline V gene encodes CDR1 SEHNR and CDR2 FQNEAQ (reference sequence). V lost 5 bases and J lost 5; bases outside the gene matches: 7. Here the CDR3 DNA reads TGTGCCAGCAGCGGCACCAGCGGGAGTGAGACCCAGTACTTC. Its protein product is CASSGTSGSETQYF. The full variable domain, completed using reference TRBV7-9 and TRBJ2-5, is DTGVSQNPRHKITKRGQNVTFRCDPISEHNRLYWYRQTLGQGPEFLTYFQNEAQLEKSRLLSDRFSAERPKGSFSTLEIQRTEQGDSAMYLCASSGTSGSETQYFGPGTRLLVL.

The rearrangement joins TRBV5-5 to TRBJ1-3, with 9 bases that match TRBD1. The CDR3 covers 18 residues. Germline CDR1 is SGHKS and CDR2 is YYEKEE (reference sequence). V gave up 4 bases and J gave up 4 bases; unmatched junction bases: 15. The CDR3 DNA reads as TGTGCCAGCAGCAGTACCTTTCGGGACAGGGTAGTCGGAAACACCATATATTTT. Translated: CASSSTFRDRVVGNTIYF. Drawing the rest from reference TRBV5-5 and TRBJ1-3, the complete variable domain is DAGVTQSPTHLIKTRGQQVTLRCSPISGHKSVSWYQQVLGQGPQFIFQYYEKEERGRGNFPDRFSARQFPNYSSELNVNALLLGDSALYLCASSSTFRDRVVGNTIYFGEGSWLTVV.

The chain couples TRBV19 to TRBJ2-2; tentative D call: TRBD1 (6 bases). Trimming cost V 4 bases and J 4 bases, with 28 bases left between them. Per germline, CDR1 LNHDA and CDR2 SQIVND (reference sequence). The CDR3 is 20 residues long. Here the CDR3 reads CASSRGRILLVQGSTGELFF. The CDR3, as DNA: TGTGCCAGTAGTAGGGGGAGAATTCTTTTGGTACAGGGAAGCACCGGGGAGCTGTTTTTT.